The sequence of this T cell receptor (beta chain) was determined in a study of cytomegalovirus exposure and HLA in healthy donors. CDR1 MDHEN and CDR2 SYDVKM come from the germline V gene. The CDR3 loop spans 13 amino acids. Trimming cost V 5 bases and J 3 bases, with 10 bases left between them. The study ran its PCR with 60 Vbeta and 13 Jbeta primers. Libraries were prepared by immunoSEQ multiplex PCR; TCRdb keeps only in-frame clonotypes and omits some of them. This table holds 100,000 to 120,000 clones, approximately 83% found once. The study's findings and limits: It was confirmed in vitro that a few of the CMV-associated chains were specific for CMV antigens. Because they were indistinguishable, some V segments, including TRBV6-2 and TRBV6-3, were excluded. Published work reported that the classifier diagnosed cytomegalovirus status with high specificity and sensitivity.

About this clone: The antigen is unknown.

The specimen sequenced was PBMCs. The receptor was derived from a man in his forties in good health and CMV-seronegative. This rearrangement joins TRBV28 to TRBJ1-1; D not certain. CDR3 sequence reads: CASSPPEDTEAFF. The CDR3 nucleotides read TGTGCCAGCAGTCCCCCGGAGGACACTGAAGCTTTCTTT.